This TCR beta chain comes out of a study of response to subunit inactivated influenza vaccine. Regarding the study as a whole: The authors put forward the suggestion that each seasonal influenza vaccination may bring in only a limited number of new T cells.

As to this clonotype: The antigen remains undetermined.

One entry per CDR3 protein results from TCRdb running MiXCR on the RT-PCR reads. The table shows under 550,000 distinct CDR3 sequences, with less than 10% occurring only once. Trimming removed 4 bases from V and 6 bases from J; junction bases left unmatched: 7. Germline lookup yields CDR1 KGHDR and CDR2 SFDVKD. The length of the CDR3 is 15 residues. The chain combines TRBV24-1 with TRBJ2-2; 7 bases are a match to TRBD2. The TCR was taken from a man between 50 and 69 years old who received an inactivated influenza vaccine. The source was PBMCs from blood, collected 23 months after vaccination. The CDR3 sequence: CATSDSTSHPGELFF. The CDR3 nucleotides read TGTGCCACCAGTGACTCGACTAGCCATCCCGGGGAGCTGTTTTTT.